This record concerns one TCR beta chain sequence. What it binds is unknown. Looked up from germline, CDR1 is MNHEY and CDR2 is SVGAGI. CDR3 length: 15 amino acids. Trimming removed 7 bases from V and 2 bases from J, with 12 bases in between. The sample belongs to a study of cytomegalovirus exposure and HLA in healthy donors. General study findings and limits: Specificity for CMV antigens was confirmed in vitro for three of the CMV-associated chains. CMV serostatus alone was available as immune exposure information.

PCR involved 60 Vbeta and 13 Jbeta primers. Method: immunoSEQ multiplex PCR; TCRdb's copy keeps in-frame clones and lacks some. Of some 140,000 clones in the sample, less than 80% were seen once. The chain has TRBV6-5 and TRBJ2-6, with D possibly being TRBD1 (5 bases). Sequencing input: PBMCs. The source of this sequence is a female donor in good health and CMV-seropositive. The DNA of the CDR3 is TGTGCCAGCACCAGCCTAGGGGCTGGGGCCAACGTCCTGACTTTC. This encodes CASTSLGAGANVLTF.